Listed below are T cell receptor beta chains from one sample, sequenced in a study of blood T cell repertoires in COVID-19. Profiled with immunoSEQ multiplex PCR; TCRdb holds only in-frame clones, not every one. The repertoire holds some 150,000 clones, with approximately 83% as singletons. The sample consisted of peripheral blood. These receptors originate from a woman in her sixties with COVID-19, enrolled during active disease. Each CDR3 is given with its conserved first and last residue. D genes are given only for firm matches. Clone size is given for some rows only: seen once, a few or many times, or a class if the clone is expanded.

clone_size	v_call	d_call	j_call	cdr3_nt	cdr3_aa
.	TRBV3-1/TRBV3-2	TRBD1	TRBJ1-2	TGTGCCAGCAGGCAGCTGGACAGGGGGCTTGGCTACACCTTC	CASRQLDRGLGYTF
.	TRBV5-5	.	TRBJ1-5	TGTGCCAGCAGCCCTAAACAGGGAAGGGATCAGCCCCAGCATTTT	CASSPKQGRDQPQHF
.	TRBV9	TRBD1	TRBJ1-3	TGTGCCAGCAGCCCAGGGGGTCTCCCTGGAAACACCATATATTTT	CASSPGGLPGNTIYF
.	TRBV3-1/TRBV3-2	TRBD2	TRBJ2-1	TGTGCCAGCAGCCTTTACCTAGCGGGCCCCTACAATGAGCAGTTCTTC	CASSLYLAGPYNEQFF
once	TRBV5-4	.	TRBJ2-1	TGTGCCAGCAGCCTACAGATGGCCTACAATGAGCAGTTCTTC	CASSLQMAYNEQFF
.	TRBV14	TRBD1	TRBJ2-5	TGTGCCAGCAGATACAGGGGCCAAGAGACCCAGTACTTC	CASRYRGQETQYF
.	TRBV7-9	TRBD1	TRBJ1-1	TGTGCCAGCAGCTTAGACGGGACAGGGGATACTGAAGCTTTCTTT	CASSLDGTGDTEAFF
.	TRBV6-5	TRBD1	TRBJ1-2	TGTGCCAGCAGACCGACAGGGAGTTCTGGCTACACCTTC	CASRPTGSSGYTF
.	TRBV15	.	TRBJ2-1	TGTGCCACCAGCAGAGATCGCGGGGATGAGCAGTTCTTC	CATSRDRGDEQFF
.	TRBV2	TRBD1	TRBJ1-3	TGTGCCAGCAGATCCCAGGACAGGGTTGGAAACACCATATATTTT	CASRSQDRVGNTIYF
.	TRBV7-3	TRBD1	TRBJ1-1	TGTGCCAGCAGCTCGTCCGGGACAGGGAACACTGAAGCTTTCTTT	CASSSSGTGNTEAFF
.	TRBV5-1	.	TRBJ1-6	TGCGCCAGCAGCCGCTTACAGCCCGAGAATTCACCCCTCCACTTT	CASSRLQPENSPLHF
.	TRBV5-1	TRBD2	TRBJ2-5	TGCGCCAGCAGCCTCAACCGCGGGGGGGCGGAGACCCAGTACTTC	CASSLNRGGAETQYF
.	TRBV6-5	.	TRBJ1-5	TGTGCCAGCCGAAGACAGGGCAATCAGCCCCAGCATTTT	CASRRQGNQPQHF
.	TRBV12-5	.	TRBJ1-3	TGTGCTAGTGGTTTAGGAGCGGGCGGCTACTTTGGAAACACCATATATTTT	CASGLGAGGYFGNTIYF
.	TRBV7-3	.	TRBJ1-1	TGTGCCAGCAGCCCTCCGGGGAGCACTGAAGCTTTCTTT	CASSPPGSTEAFF
once	TRBV3-1/TRBV3-2	.	TRBJ2-7	TGTGCCAGCAGCCCCCTAGCGAAGAACGAGCAGTACTTC	CASSPLAKNEQYF
.	TRBV4-1	.	TRBJ1-2	TGCGCCAGGCGGAGAAGGGGGACTAACTATGGCTACACCTTC	CARRRRGTNYGYTF
.	TRBV27	TRBD1	TRBJ1-2	TGTGCCAGCAGTGGGGACAGGGGGGTACTTGGCTACACCTTC	CASSGDRGVLGYTF
once	TRBV19	TRBD1	TRBJ1-4	TGTGCCAGTAGGACTTCCGGGACAGGGAAAGAAAAACTGTTTTTT	CASRTSGTGKEKLFF
.	TRBV29-1	.	TRBJ1-3	TGCAGCGTTGAAGCTGACACCGACTCTGGAAACACCATATATTTT	CSVEADTDSGNTIYF
.	TRBV3-1/TRBV3-2	.	TRBJ1-1	TGTGCCAGCAGCCCTCGTACGGCTGAAGCTTTCTTT	CASSPRTAEAFF
once	TRBV7-8	.	TRBJ1-2	TGTGCCAGCAGCTTAGCAGCAGGGTCCTATGGCTACACCTTC	CASSLAAGSYGYTF
few	TRBV7-8	.	TRBJ1-2	TGTGCCAGCAGTATGGACTCGGTCTATGGCTACACCTTC	CASSMDSVYGYTF
.	TRBV18	.	TRBJ1-1	TGTGCCAGCTCACCGGGCCCGAACACTGAAGCTTTCTTT	CASSPGPNTEAFF
.	TRBV15	.	TRBJ2-2	TGTGCCACCAGCAGAGATCTAGGGGCCGGGGAGCTGTTTTTT	CATSRDLGAGELFF
few	TRBV6-5	.	TRBJ1-6	TGTGCCAGCGCTTTTACTGGGGGGGATTCACCCCTCCACTTT	CASAFTGGDSPLHF
many	TRBV7-9	.	TRBJ1-1	TGTGCCAGCAGCTTAGCGTCGGGGAACACTGAAGCTTTCTTT	CASSLASGNTEAFF
once	TRBV30	.	TRBJ1-2	TGTGCCTGGAGTGTACGAGGGCGCTTCTATGGCTACACCTTC	CAWSVRGRFYGYTF
few	TRBV12-5	.	TRBJ2-4	TGTGCTAGTGGTTTGGTACTCGGCGGGACTGGGGACATTCAGTACTTC	CASGLVLGGTGDIQYF
.	TRBV10-3	TRBD1	TRBJ2-5	TGTGCCATCAACCGGGACAGGGGAGAGACCCAGTACTTC	CAINRDRGETQYF
.	TRBV19	.	TRBJ2-1	TGTGCCAGTAGGCAACAGGGTACCTACAATGAGCAGTTCTTC	CASRQQGTYNEQFF
few	TRBV30	.	TRBJ1-3	TGTGCCTGGAGTCGGGAGGGGTTGGTTGTTGGAAACACCATATATTTT	CAWSREGLVVGNTIYF
.	TRBV14	.	TRBJ2-3	TGTGCCAGCAGCCAACTCCCGGGGACTGGGGTCACAGATACGCAGTATTTT	CASSQLPGTGVTDTQYF
.	TRBV19	.	TRBJ2-5	TGTGCCAGTAGTATGGTGTTTGGAGAAAAAGAGACCCAGTACTTC	CASSMVFGEKETQYF
.	TRBV7-9	TRBD1	TRBJ1-1	TGTGCCAGCAGCTTAGGGACAGGGTATAACACTGAAGCTTTCTTT	CASSLGTGYNTEAFF
once	TRBV3-1/TRBV3-2	.	TRBJ2-5	TGTGCCAGCAGCCAAGATGCGGGAAGACAAGAGACCCAGTACTTC	CASSQDAGRQETQYF
.	TRBV7-9	.	TRBJ2-5	TGTGCCAGCAGGACTAACGGGGAAGAGACCCAGTACTTC	CASRTNGEETQYF
few	TRBV15	TRBD1	TRBJ1-1	TGTGCCACCAGCAGAGATTTAGGGGACAGTCCGGTAGCTTTCTTT	CATSRDLGDSPVAFF
.	TRBV3-1/TRBV3-2	.	TRBJ1-1	TGTGCCAGCAGCCAAGAATCCCTAAGCGAAGCTTTCTTT	CASSQESLSEAFF
.	TRBV25-1	TRBD2	TRBJ2-5	TGTGCCAGCAGTGAAGGGGCCCTAGCGGGAGGACTAGAGACCCAGTACTTC	CASSEGALAGGLETQYF
.	TRBV12-3/TRBV12-4	.	TRBJ1-2	TGTGCCAGCAGTATTCGGACAGTCGACTACACCTTC	CASSIRTVDYTF
.	TRBV14	.	TRBJ1-1	TGTGCCAGCAGCCGATACAGGGAGTCTAAGGACATTGAAGCTTTCTTT	CASSRYRESKDIEAFF
.	TRBV9	TRBD1	TRBJ1-1	TGTGCCAGCAGCGTAGCCGGGACAGCGAACACTGAAGCTTTCTTT	CASSVAGTANTEAFF
.	TRBV7-6	TRBD1	TRBJ1-2	TGTGCCAGCAGCTTAGGACAGGGCAATGGCTACACCTTC	CASSLGQGNGYTF
few	TRBV18	.	TRBJ2-6	TGTGCCAGCTCACTTGCTCTGGGAGGCATCACTGGGGCCAACGTCCTGACTTTC	CASSLALGGITGANVLTF
.	TRBV5-1	.	TRBJ2-1	TGCGCCAGCCGGCCTCATGCAGGTTCTTACAATGAGCAGTTCTTC	CASRPHAGSYNEQFF
.	TRBV11-1	TRBD2	TRBJ2-1	TGTGCCAGCAGCTTGGGAGCGGGAGTTCTCAATGAGCAGTTCTTC	CASSLGAGVLNEQFF
.	TRBV5-1	.	TRBJ1-1	TGCGCCAGCAGCCGAGGGGACAATCCTGGGGCTGAAGCTTTCTTT	CASSRGDNPGAEAFF
.	TRBV7-9	TRBD2	TRBJ2-1	TGTGCCAGCAGCCCCGGGAGGGATGAGCAGTTCTTC	CASSPGRDEQFF
.	TRBV9	.	TRBJ1-1	TGTGCCAGCAGCGTAGCGCAGGCCAACACTGAAGCTTTCTTT	CASSVAQANTEAFF
.	TRBV5-5	.	TRBJ2-7	TGTGCCAGCAGCTTGGCTTTCTTTCGCTACGAGCAGTACTTC	CASSLAFFRYEQYF
.	TRBV18	TRBD1	TRBJ1-2	TGTGCCAGCTCACCGACAGGGAACTATGGCTACACCTTC	CASSPTGNYGYTF
.	TRBV2	.	TRBJ2-1	TGTGCCAGCAGCCCGGATCAGCGGTTCCTGAATGAGCAGTTCTTC	CASSPDQRFLNEQFF
.	TRBV7-6	TRBD1	TRBJ1-4	TGTGCCAGCAGCTTAGTGTCAGGGGGCGCAAGGGAAAAACTGTTTTTT	CASSLVSGGAREKLFF
.	TRBV7-6	TRBD2	TRBJ2-5	TGTGCCAGCAGCTTAGGGGCGGGAGCAGAGACCCAGTACTTC	CASSLGAGAETQYF
.	TRBV2	TRBD2	TRBJ2-5	TGTGCCAGCAAGCCGAGGGGAGCGGGAGGGAAAGAGACCCAGTACTTC	CASKPRGAGGKETQYF